The sequence of this TCR beta chain was determined in a study of shared clonotypes between healthy human individuals. CD45RO-negative CD8 cells positively selected for CCR7 made up the naive population, which excluded terminally differentiated effector memory CD45RA+ cells. As for this clone: The antigen remains undetermined.

Per germline, CDR1 MNHEY and CDR2 SMNVEV (reference sequence). This CDR3 has 17 amino acids. Deletions cut 2 bases from V and 7 bases from J, with 20 bases between. Whole-study results and caveats: Clonotypes not shared had lower generation probabilities than those common to all four donors.

Execution of the assay was at deep level. Data came from immunoSEQ multiplex PCR; TCRdb stores just in-frame clones and leaves some out. The repertoire includes about 2,200,000 clones, under 95% of them detected once, and 1.7% sits in the top ten. The sample comprised naive CD8+ T cells from PBMCs. This chain joins TRBV27 and TRBJ2-2, with D perhaps assigned TRBD1 or TRBD2 (6 bases each). The clonotype was recovered from a man in his late teens or twenties in good health. Some clones in this sample may be carry-over from other donors' samples. The CDR3 loop reads CASSLGGGILSVGELFF. The DNA of the CDR3 is TGTGCCAGCAGTTTAGGGGGCGGGATTCTTTCCGTCGGGGAGCTGTTTTTT.